Listed below are T cell receptor beta chains from one sample, sequenced in a study of control samples from healthy donors and cancer patients. Clones were sequenced by immunoSEQ multiplex PCR, and TCRdb holds only the in-frame ones, with some missing. The profile shows 50,000 to 75,000 clones, around 91% of them singletons. Specimen: PBMCs. These receptors all stem from a man aged 60 to 69 with colorectal cancer. CDR3s include the opening cysteine and the closing phenylalanine or tryptophan. A D gene is named only where the DNA matches it firmly. Size is stated for part of the rows, as once, few or many counts, or as a class when the clone is expanded.

>TRBJ2-1|.|TRBV12-5|.
TGTGCTAGTGGTCCCCCTCGGGGCAATGAGCAGTTCTTC
CASGPPRGNEQFF
>TRBJ2-7|.|TRBV12-3/TRBV12-4|.
TGTGCCAGCCGACGAGACAGCGTCTACGAGCAGTACTTC
CASRRDSVYEQYF
>TRBJ2-5|.|TRBV24-1|.
TGTGCCACCAGTGACGCAATAGCCGAGACCCAGTACTTC
CATSDAIAETQYF
>TRBJ2-7|.|TRBV5-1|.
TGCGCCAGCAGCGCCCCTCTGAGCGAGCAGTACTTC
CASSAPLSEQYF
>TRBJ1-1|.|TRBV7-3|.
TGTGCCACTCAACGCACAGGGTACGACACTGAAGCTTTCTTT
CATQRTGYDTEAFF
>TRBJ2-7|TRBD2|TRBV7-2|.
TGTGCCAGCAGCTTCGCGGGGGGCCCTGGCGAGCAGTACTTC
CASSFAGGPGEQYF
>TRBJ2-5|.|TRBV18|.
TGTGCCAGCTCGCTGGGACTCGGGGAGACCCAGTACTTC
CASSLGLGETQYF
>TRBJ2-1|TRBD2|TRBV30|.
TGTGCCTGGAGCCAACGGACTAGTAGGAAGTTCTTC
CAWSQRTSRKFF
>TRBJ1-5|.|TRBV7-6|.
TGTGCCAGCAGCCTCGGACAGTCTCAGCCCCAGCATTTT
CASSLGQSQPQHF
>TRBJ2-3|.|TRBV2|.
TGTGCCAGCAGCCGGGGGATGGGAGATACGCAGTATTTT
CASSRGMGDTQYF
>TRBJ2-7|.|TRBV7-9|.
TGTGCCAGCAGCTCCGGGAACGGGGGATCCTACGAGCAGTACTTC
CASSSGNGGSYEQYF
>TRBJ1-2|.|TRBV28|once
TGTGCCAGCACCAGTACCCTCGGGGGGAGCTATGGCTACACCTTC
CASTSTLGGSYGYTF
>TRBJ1-5|.|TRBV12-3/TRBV12-4|.
TGTGCCAGCAGTTTCGCAGTTAATCAACCCCAGCATTTT
CASSFAVNQPQHF
>TRBJ1-1|TRBD1|TRBV2|.
TGTGCCACTATGGGACAGCCGAACACTGAAGCTTTCTTT
CATMGQPNTEAFF
>TRBJ2-5|.|TRBV2|once
TGTGCCAGCAGTGAAGGAATTCGGCTTGCCGGGTACTTC
CASSEGIRLAGYF
>TRBJ2-7|TRBD2|TRBV28|.
TGTGCCAGCAAAACTCACACTAGCGGGGGTCAAGAGCAGTACTTC
CASKTHTSGGQEQYF
>TRBJ1-4|.|TRBV6-5|.
TGTGCCAGCACTTCCCCGGGACCAAATGAAAAACTGTTTTTT
CASTSPGPNEKLFF
>TRBJ1-2|.|TRBV3-1/TRBV3-2|.
TGTGCCAGCAGCCGACAGTACAGCTACACCTTC
CASSRQYSYTF
>TRBJ1-2|.|TRBV18|once
TGTGCCAGCTCACCAGGGGACTATGGCTACACCTTC
CASSPGDYGYTF
>TRBJ1-1|.|TRBV15|.
TGTGCCACCAGCAGAGATGGGGCGTGGGAAGCTTTCTTT
CATSRDGAWEAFF
>TRBJ1-2|.|TRBV27|.
TGTGCCAGCAGTTTATCTGGGATGTACCCCTTCTATGGCTACACCTTC
CASSLSGMYPFYGYTF
>TRBJ1-4|TRBD1|TRBV6-5|.
TGTGCCAGCAGTTACTCGGACAGGGGCGAGCTCGGCCTGTTTTTT
CASSYSDRGELGLFF
>TRBJ2-3|.|TRBV19|.
TGTGCCAGTAGTCAAACAGGGGGGGGCACAGATACGCAGTATTTT
CASSQTGGGTDTQYF